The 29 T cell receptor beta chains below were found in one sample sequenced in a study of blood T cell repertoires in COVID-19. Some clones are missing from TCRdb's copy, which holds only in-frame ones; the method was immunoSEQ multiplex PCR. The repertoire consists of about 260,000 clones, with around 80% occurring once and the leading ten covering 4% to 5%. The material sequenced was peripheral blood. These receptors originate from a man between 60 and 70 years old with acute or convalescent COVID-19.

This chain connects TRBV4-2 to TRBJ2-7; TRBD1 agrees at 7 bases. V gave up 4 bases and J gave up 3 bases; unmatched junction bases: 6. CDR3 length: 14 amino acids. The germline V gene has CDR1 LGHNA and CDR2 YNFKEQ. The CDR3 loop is CASSRPDRRYEQYF. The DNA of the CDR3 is TGTGCCAGCAGCCGCCCGGACAGGCGCTACGAGCAGTACTTC.

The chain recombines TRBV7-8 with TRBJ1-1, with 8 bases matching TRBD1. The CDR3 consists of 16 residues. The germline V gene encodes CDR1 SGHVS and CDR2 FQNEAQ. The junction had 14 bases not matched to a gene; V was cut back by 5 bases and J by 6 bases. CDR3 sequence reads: CASSLRSRQGSPEAFF. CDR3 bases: TGTGCCAGCAGCCTTAGATCGAGACAGGGGTCCCCTGAAGCTTTCTTT.

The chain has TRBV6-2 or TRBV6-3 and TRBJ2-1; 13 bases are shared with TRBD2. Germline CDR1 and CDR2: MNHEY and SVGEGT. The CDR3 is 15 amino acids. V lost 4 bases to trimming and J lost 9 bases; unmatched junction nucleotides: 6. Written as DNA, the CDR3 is TGTGCCAGCAGTTTGGGACTAGCGGGGACACGTGAGCAGTTCTTC. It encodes CASSLGLAGTREQFF.

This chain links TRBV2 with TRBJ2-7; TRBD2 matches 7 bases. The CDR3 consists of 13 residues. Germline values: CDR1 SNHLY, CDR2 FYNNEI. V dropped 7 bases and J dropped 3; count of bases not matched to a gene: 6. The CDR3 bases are TGTGCCAGCATAGGAGCGGGGTACTACGAGCAGTACTTC. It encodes CASIGAGYYEQYF.

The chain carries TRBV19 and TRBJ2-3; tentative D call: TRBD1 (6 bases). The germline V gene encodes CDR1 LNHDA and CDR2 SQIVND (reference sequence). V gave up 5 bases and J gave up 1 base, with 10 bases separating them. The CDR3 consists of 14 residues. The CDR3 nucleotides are TGTGCCAGTAGTTGGGCAGGGGGCACAGATACGCAGTATTTT. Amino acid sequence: CASSWAGGTDTQYF.

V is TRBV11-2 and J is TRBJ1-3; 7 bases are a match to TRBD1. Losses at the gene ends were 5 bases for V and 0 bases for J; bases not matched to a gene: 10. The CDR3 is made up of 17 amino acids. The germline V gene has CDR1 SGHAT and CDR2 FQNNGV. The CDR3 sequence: CASSPGTVTYSGNTIYF. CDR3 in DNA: TGTGCCAGCAGCCCCGGGACAGTCACTTACTCTGGAAACACCATATATTTT.

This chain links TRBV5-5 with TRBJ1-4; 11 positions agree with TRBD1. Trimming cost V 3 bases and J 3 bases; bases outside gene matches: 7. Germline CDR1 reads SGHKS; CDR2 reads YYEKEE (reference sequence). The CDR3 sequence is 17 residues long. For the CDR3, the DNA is TGTGCCAGCAGCTCCAGGACAGGGGGCATCGCTAATGAAAAACTGTTTTTT. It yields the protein CASSSRTGGIANEKLFF.

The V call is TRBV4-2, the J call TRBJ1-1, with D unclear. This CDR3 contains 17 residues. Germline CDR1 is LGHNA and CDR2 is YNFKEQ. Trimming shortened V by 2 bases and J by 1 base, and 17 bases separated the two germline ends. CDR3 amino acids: CASSQRDSVSGNTEAFF. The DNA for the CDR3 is TGTGCCAGCAGCCAACGGGATTCGGTTTCGGGGAACACTGAAGCTTTCTTT.

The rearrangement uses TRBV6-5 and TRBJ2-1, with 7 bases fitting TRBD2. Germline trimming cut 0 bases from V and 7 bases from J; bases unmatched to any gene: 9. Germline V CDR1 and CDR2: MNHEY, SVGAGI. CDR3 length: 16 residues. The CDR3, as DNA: TGTGCCAGCAGTTACTCATCCGGGAGCGGGAAGAATGAGCAGTTCTTC. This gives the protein CASSYSSGSGKNEQFF.

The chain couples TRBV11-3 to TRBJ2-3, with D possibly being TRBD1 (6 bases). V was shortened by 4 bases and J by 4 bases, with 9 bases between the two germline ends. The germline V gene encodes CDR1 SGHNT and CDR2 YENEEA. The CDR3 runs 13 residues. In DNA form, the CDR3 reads TGTGCCAGCAGCTCCAGGGGTCCAGATACGCAGTATTTT. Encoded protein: CASSSRGPDTQYF.

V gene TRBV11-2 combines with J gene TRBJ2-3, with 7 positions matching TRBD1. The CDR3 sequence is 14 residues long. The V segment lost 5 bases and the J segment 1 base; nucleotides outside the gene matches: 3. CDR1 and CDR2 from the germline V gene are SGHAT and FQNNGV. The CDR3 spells CASSPDRGTDTQYF. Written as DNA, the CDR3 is TGTGCCAGCAGCCCAGACAGGGGCACAGATACGCAGTATTTT. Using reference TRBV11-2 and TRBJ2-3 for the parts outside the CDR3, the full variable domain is EAGVAQSPRYKIIEKRQSVAFWCNPISGHATLYWYQQILGQGPKLLIQFQNNGVVDDSQLPKDRFSAERLKGVDSTLKIQPAKLEDSAVYLCASSPDRGTDTQYFGPGTRLTVL.

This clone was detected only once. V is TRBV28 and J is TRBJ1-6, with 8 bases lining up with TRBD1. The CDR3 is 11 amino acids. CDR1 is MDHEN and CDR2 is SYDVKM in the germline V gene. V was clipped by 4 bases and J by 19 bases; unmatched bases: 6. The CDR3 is CASSSRDRNHF. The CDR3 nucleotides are TGTGCCAGCAGTTCCCGGGACAGGAATCACTTT.

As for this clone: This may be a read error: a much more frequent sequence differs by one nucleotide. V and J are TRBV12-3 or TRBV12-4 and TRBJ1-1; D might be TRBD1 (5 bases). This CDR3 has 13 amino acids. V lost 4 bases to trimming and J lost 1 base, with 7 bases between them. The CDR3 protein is CASSSQGNTEAFF. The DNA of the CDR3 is TGTGCCAGCAGTTCGCAGGGGAACACTGAAGCTTTCTTT.

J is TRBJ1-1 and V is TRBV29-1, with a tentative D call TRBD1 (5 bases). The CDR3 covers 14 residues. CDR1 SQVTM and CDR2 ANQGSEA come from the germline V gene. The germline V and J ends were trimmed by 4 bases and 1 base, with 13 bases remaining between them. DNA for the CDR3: TGCAGCGTTGTAGGGGCAGCACAGAACACTGAAGCTTTCTTT. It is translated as CSVVGAAQNTEAFF. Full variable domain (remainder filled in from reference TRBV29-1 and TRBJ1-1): SAVISQKPSRDICQRGTSLTIQCQVDSQVTMMFWYRQQPGQSLTLIATANQGSEATYESGFVIDKFPISRPNLTFSTLTVSNMSPEDSSIYLCSVVGAAQNTEAFFGQGTRLTVV.

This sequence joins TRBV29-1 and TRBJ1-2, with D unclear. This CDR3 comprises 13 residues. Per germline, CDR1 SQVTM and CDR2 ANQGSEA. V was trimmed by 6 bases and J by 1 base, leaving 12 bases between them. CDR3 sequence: CSVPGKGNYGYTF. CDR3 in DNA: TGCAGCGTCCCCGGGAAGGGTAACTATGGCTACACCTTC. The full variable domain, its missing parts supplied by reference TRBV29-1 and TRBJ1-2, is SAVISQKPSRDICQRGTSLTIQCQVDSQVTMMFWYRQQPGQSLTLIATANQGSEATYESGFVIDKFPISRPNLTFSTLTVSNMSPEDSSIYLCSVPGKGNYGYTFGSGTRLTVV.

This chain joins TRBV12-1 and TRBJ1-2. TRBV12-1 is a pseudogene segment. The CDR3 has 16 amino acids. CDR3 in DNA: TGTGCCAGCAGTCCCTTAAGACGGCCTAGTGCCTATGGCTACACCTTC. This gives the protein CASSPLRRPSAYGYTF.

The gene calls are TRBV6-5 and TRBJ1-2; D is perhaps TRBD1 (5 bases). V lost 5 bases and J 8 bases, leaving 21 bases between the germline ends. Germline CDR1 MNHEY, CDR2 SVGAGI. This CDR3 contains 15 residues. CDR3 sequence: CASSPGGLGGNGYTF. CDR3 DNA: TGTGCCAGCAGTCCCGGGGGTCTCGGGGGGAACGGCTACACCTTC.

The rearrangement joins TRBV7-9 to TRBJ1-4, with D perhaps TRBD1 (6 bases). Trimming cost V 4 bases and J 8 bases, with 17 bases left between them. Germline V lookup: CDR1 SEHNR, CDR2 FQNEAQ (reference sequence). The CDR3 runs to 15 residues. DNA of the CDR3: TGTGCCAGCAGCTCCCGGGACATGACGGGGGAAAAACTGTTTTTT. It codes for CASSSRDMTGEKLFF.

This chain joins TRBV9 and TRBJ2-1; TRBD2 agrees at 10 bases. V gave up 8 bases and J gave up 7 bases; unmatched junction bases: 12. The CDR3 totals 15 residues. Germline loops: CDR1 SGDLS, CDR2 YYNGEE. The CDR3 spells CASAQSGGAANEQFF. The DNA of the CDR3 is TGTGCCAGTGCTCAGAGCGGGGGGGCCGCAAATGAGCAGTTCTTC.

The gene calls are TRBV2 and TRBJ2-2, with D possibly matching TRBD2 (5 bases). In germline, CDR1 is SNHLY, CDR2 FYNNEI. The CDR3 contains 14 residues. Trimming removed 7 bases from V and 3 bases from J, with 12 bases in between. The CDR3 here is CASTGLIDTGELFF. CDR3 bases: TGTGCCAGCACCGGACTTATTGACACCGGGGAGCTGTTTTTT.

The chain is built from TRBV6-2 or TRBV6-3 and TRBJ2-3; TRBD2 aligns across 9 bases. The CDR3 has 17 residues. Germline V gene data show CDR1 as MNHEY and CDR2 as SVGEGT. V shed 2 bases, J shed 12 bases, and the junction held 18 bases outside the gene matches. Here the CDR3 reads CASSYDWLAGTKDKQYF. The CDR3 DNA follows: TGTGCCAGCAGTTACGACTGGCTAGCGGGAACGAAAGATAAACAGTATTTT.

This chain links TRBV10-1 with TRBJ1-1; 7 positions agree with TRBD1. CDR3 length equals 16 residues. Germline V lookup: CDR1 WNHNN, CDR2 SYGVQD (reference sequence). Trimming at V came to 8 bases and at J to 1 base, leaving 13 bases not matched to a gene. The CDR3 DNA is TGCGCCAGCCAGGACAGGCCCGGTCCGGGGAACACTGAAGCTTTCTTT. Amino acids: CASQDRPGPGNTEAFF.

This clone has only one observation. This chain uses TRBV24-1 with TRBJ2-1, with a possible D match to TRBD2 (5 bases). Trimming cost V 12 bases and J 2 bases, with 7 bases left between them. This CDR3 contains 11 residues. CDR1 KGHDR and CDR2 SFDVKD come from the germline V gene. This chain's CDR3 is CAAGTYNEQFF. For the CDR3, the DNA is TGTGCCGCCGGGACCTACAATGAGCAGTTCTTC.

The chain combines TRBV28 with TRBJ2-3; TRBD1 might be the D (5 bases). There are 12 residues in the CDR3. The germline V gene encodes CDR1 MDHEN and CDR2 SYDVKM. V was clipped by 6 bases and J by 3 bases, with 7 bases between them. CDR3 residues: CASRAGTDTQYF. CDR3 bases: TGTGCCAGCAGGGCAGGGACAGATACGCAGTATTTT.

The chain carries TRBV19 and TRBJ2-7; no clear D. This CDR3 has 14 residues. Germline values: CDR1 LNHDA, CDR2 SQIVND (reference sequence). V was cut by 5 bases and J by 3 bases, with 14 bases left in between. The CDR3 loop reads CASSYQENGYEQYF. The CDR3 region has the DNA TGTGCCAGTAGTTACCAGGAAAACGGCTACGAGCAGTACTTC.

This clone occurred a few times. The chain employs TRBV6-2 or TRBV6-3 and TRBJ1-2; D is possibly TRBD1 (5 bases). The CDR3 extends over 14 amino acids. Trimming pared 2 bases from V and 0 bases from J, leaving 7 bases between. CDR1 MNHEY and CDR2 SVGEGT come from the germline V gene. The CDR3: CASSYDSANYGYTF. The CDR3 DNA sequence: TGTGCCAGCAGTTACGACAGCGCTAACTATGGCTACACCTTC.

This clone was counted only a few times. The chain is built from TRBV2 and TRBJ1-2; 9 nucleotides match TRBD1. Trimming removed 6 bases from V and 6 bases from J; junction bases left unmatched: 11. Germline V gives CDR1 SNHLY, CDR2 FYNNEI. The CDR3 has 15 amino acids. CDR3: CASREIGQGFHGYTF. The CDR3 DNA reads TGTGCCAGCAGGGAGATCGGACAGGGGTTCCATGGCTACACCTTC.

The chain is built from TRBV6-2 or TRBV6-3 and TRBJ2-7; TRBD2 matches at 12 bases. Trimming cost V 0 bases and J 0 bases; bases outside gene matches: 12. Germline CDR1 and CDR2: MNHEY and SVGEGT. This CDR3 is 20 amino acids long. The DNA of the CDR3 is TGTGCCAGCAGTTACTCCGCCACCGGGACTAGCGGGTTTAGCTCCTACGAGCAGTACTTC. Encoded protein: CASSYSATGTSGFSSYEQYF.

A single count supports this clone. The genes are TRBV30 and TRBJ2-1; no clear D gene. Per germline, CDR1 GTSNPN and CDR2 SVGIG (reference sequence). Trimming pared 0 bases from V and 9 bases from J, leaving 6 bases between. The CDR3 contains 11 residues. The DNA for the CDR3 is TGTGCCTGGAGTGTGCTAGTTGAGCAGTTCTTC. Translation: CAWSVLVEQFF. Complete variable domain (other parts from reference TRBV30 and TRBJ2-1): SQTIHQWPATLVQPVGSPLSLECTVEGTSNPNLYWYRQAAGRGLQLLFYSVGIGQISSEVPQNLSASRPQDRQFILSSKKLLLSDSGFYLCAWSVLVEQFFGPGTRLTVL.